This TCR beta chain was recovered during a study of cytomegalovirus exposure and HLA in healthy donors. Study-level background: Earlier results showed 117 million unique TCR beta sequences derived from some 190 million T cells.

Vbeta (60) and Jbeta (13) primers were used in the PCR. This table comes from immunoSEQ multiplex PCR, and its TCRdb copy is limited to in-frame clones, with some not included. The sample yields over 150,000 clones, 85% seen once. In regard to this clone: What it binds is not known.

The CDR3 contains 14 residues. Per the germline V gene, CDR1 is MNHNS and CDR2 is SASEGT. V dropped 7 bases and J dropped 4 bases, with 14 bases sitting between them. Overall study results and limits: Earlier findings revealed that most TCR beta V segments proved productive either about 90% or about 30% of the time.

This chain uses TRBV6-1 with TRBJ1-5; TRBD1 might be the D (5 bases). The sequenced material came from PBMCs. This TCR came from a boy aged 2 to 10 in good health and CMV-seronegative. The CDR3 loop reads CASNGQGINQPQHF. The CDR3 DNA sequence: TGTGCCAGCAACGGACAAGGTATTAATCAGCCCCAGCATTTT.